These T cell receptor beta chains were read from a single sample in a study of CD8 T cells in Susac syndrome. TCRdb reprocessed the immunoSEQ multiplex PCR reads via MiXCR and lists one record per CDR3 protein. The sample carries 350,000 to 550,000 distinct CDR3 sequences, 85% to 90% recorded once. The sample taken for sequencing was CD8+ T cells from PBMCs. These TCRs come from a human donor with multiple sclerosis. CDR3s include the opening cysteine and the closing phenylalanine or tryptophan. D genes are given only for firm matches. Clone size, where shown, is once, few, many, or a class for clones that have expanded.

cdr3_length	clone_size	d_call	v_call	j_call	cdr3_nt	cdr3_aa
12	-	-	TRBV4-1	TRBJ1-1	TGCGCCAGCAGCCAGCAGGGGCGGAAAGCTTTCTTT	CASSQQGRKAFF
14	-	-	TRBV11-2	TRBJ2-7	TGTGCCAGCAGCTTAGACCCCGAAAATTACGAGCAGTACTTC	CASSLDPENYEQYF
15	-	TRBD1	TRBV12-3/TRBV12-4	TRBJ1-5	TGTGCCAGCAGTATTCCGGGACAGGGGAATCAGCCCCAGCATTTT	CASSIPGQGNQPQHF
13	-	-	TRBV7-9	TRBJ2-5	TGTGCCAGCAGCTTTAGGGGACAAGAGACCCAGTACTTC	CASSFRGQETQYF
12	-	-	TRBV6-1	TRBJ1-2	TGTGCCACCGCCCAACCTAACTATGGCTACACCTTC	CATAQPNYGYTF
12	few	-	TRBV11-2	TRBJ1-1	TGTGCCAGCACCAAAACACAGGGTGGAGCTTTCTTT	CASTKTQGGAFF
13	-	-	TRBV11-2	TRBJ1-1	TGTGCCAGCAGCACCTGGGGGGACACTGAAGCTTTCTTT	CASSTWGDTEAFF
15	-	TRBD1	TRBV7-6	TRBJ2-3	TGTGCCAGCAGCTTCACAGGGGGCATGGGGGATACGCAGTATTTT	CASSFTGGMGDTQYF
12	-	TRBD1	TRBV30	TRBJ1-1	TGTGCAGCGGGACAGGGACTTGGTCTGGCTTTCTTT	CAAGQGLGLAFF
13	-	-	TRBV27	TRBJ2-2	TGTGCCAGCAGTTTCCCTTCTGCCGGGGAGCTGTTTTTT	CASSFPSAGELFF
9	-	-	TRBV11-3	TRBJ2-7	TGTGCCAGCAGCTTAGATCGGTACTTC	CASSLDRYF
15	few	-	TRBV6-1	TRBJ2-4	TGTGCCAGCAGTGAAGACAGGGGTAGCGGAAACATTCAGTACTTC	CASSEDRGSGNIQYF
17	-	TRBD2	TRBV7-9	TRBJ2-1	TGTGCCAGCAGCCTAAGGACTAGCGGGGGCCCCTACAATGAGCAGTTCTTC	CASSLRTSGGPYNEQFF
12	once	-	TRBV7-9	TRBJ2-7	TGTGCCAGCAGCTTCACAGACTACGAGCAGTACTTC	CASSFTDYEQYF
13	-	TRBD2	TRBV20-1	TRBJ2-7	TGCAGTGCTGGGACTAGCGGAAACTACGAGCAGTACTTC	CSAGTSGNYEQYF
13	-	-	TRBV12-3/TRBV12-4	TRBJ1-5	TGTGCCAGCAGTGGGACGGTGGATCAGCCCCAGCATTTT	CASSGTVDQPQHF
17	-	-	TRBV28	TRBJ1-5	TGTGCCAGCAGTTTGGATAGGACAGTCTGGGGCAATCAGCCCCAGCATTTT	CASSLDRTVWGNQPQHF
16	-	TRBD1	TRBV4-1	TRBJ1-4	TGCGCCAGCAGCCAAGAACAGGGGGTCGATAATGAAAAACTGTTTTTT	CASSQEQGVDNEKLFF
14	-	TRBD1	TRBV29-1	TRBJ2-7	TGCAGCGTTGGCTCCTCGGGACAGTCCTACGAGCAGTACTTC	CSVGSSGQSYEQYF
14	-	-	TRBV2	TRBJ2-7	TGTGCCAGCAGTGTCCCGCCAGTCGGGGGCGAGCAGTACTTC	CASSVPPVGGEQYF
15	-	-	TRBV20-1	TRBJ2-1	TGCAGTGCTAGAGTGCAGGACCGCTCCTACAATGAGCAGTTCTTC	CSARVQDRSYNEQFF
15	-	-	TRBV14	TRBJ2-2	TGTGCCAGCAGCCAAGAGGAAGTACTCCCCGGGGAGCTGTTTTTT	CASSQEEVLPGELFF
13	-	-	TRBV28	TRBJ1-1	TGTGCCAGCAGTTTTGCAGGGTTCACTGAAGCTTTCTTT	CASSFAGFTEAFF
14	-	-	TRBV20-1	TRBJ2-3	TGCAGTGCTAGAGAGCAAGAGCTCACAGATACGCAGTATTTT	CSAREQELTDTQYF
16	-	-	TRBV5-5	TRBJ1-2	TGTGCCAGCCACCACCTTATCTCGCGAAAGACCTATGGCTACACCTTC	CASHHLISRKTYGYTF
14	-	-	TRBV27	TRBJ2-1	TGTGCCAGCAGTTTTACAGGGTTCGGGAATGAGCAGTTCTTC	CASSFTGFGNEQFF
16	-	-	TRBV28	TRBJ2-2	TGTGCCAGCAGTTCAATAGTCGGAAGGGGCACCGGGGAGCTGTTTTTT	CASSSIVGRGTGELFF
16	once	-	TRBV20-1	TRBJ1-4	TGCAGTGCTAGGGAACCTGGAGGGGGTTTTAATGAAAAACTGTTTTTT	CSAREPGGGFNEKLFF
12	-	TRBD2	TRBV5-6	TRBJ2-3	TGTGCCAGCATCCGGGTCGGGGGGACGCAGTATTTT	CASIRVGGTQYF
11	once	-	TRBV4-1	TRBJ1-1	TGCGCCAGCAGCCAAGGGACCGAAGTTTTCTTT	CASSQGTEVFF
15	-	-	TRBV28	TRBJ2-1	TGTGCCAGCAGTTTACCGGCTTCGATTCACAATGAGCAGTTCTTC	CASSLPASIHNEQFF
14	-	-	TRBV27	TRBJ2-1	TGTGCCAGCAGCTCTTGGTTTGGCACGGATGAGCAGTTCTTC	CASSSWFGTDEQFF
15	-	TRBD1	TRBV4-1	TRBJ1-4	TGCGCCAGCAGCCAGCCGGGACAGAGCAATGAAAAACTGTTTTTT	CASSQPGQSNEKLFF